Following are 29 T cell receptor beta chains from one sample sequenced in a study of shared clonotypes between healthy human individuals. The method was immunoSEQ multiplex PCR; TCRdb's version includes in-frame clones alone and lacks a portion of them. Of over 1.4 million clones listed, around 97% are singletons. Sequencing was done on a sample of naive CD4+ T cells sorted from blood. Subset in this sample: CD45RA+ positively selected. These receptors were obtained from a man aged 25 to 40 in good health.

DNA of the CDR3: TGTGCCAGCAAGAGGGGCGGGGTCCCCGACAATGAGCAGTTCTTC. Amino acid sequence: CASKRGGVPDNEQFF. The rearrangement joins TRBV5-4 to TRBJ2-1; D perhaps matches TRBD2 (6 bases). This CDR3 spans 15 amino acids. V gave up 6 bases and J gave up 5 bases, with 18 bases separating them. The V gene's germline CDR1 is SGHNT and CDR2 YYREEE (reference sequence). The full variable domain, its missing parts supplied by reference TRBV5-4 and TRBJ2-1, is ETGVTQSPTHLIKTRGQQVTLRCSSQSGHNTVSWYQQALGQGPQFIFQYYREEENGRGNFPPRFSGLQFPNYSSELNVNALELDDSALYLCASKRGGVPDNEQFFGPGTRLTVL.

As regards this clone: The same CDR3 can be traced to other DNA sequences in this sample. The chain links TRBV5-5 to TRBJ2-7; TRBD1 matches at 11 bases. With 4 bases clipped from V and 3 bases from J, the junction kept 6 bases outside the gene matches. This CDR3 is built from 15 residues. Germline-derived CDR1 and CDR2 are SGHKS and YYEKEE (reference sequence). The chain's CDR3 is CASSLVGTGGYEQYF. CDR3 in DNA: TGTGCCAGCAGCCTGGTGGGGACAGGGGGCTACGAGCAGTACTTC.

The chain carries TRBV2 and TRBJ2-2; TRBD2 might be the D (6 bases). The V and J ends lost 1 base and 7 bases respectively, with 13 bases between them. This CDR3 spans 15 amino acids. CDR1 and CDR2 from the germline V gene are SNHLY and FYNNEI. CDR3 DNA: TGTGCCAGCAGTGAAGATCTAGCGACGGGCGGGGAGCTGTTTTTT. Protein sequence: CASSEDLATGGELFF. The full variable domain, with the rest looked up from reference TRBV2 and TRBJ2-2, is EPEVTQTPSHQVTQMGQEVILRCVPISNHLYFYWYRQILGQKVEFLVSFYNNEISEKSEIFDDQFSVERPDGSNFTLKIRSTKLEDSAMYFCASSEDLATGGELFFGEGSRLTVL.

The CDR3 DNA sequence: TGCGCCAGCAGCCAATACACGGGAGGGCCCAACGAGCAGTACTTC. It is translated as CASSQYTGGPNEQYF. The rearrangement links TRBV4-1 to TRBJ2-7; TRBD2 agrees at 8 bases. J gave up 5 bases and V 2 bases, and 8 bases lay outside the gene matches. This CDR3 comprises 15 residues. Germline loops: CDR1 MGHRA, CDR2 YSYEKL.

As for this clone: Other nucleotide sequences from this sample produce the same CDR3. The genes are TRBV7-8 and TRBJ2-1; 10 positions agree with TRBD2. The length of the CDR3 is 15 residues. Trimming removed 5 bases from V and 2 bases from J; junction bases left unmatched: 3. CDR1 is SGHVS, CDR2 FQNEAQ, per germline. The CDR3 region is CASSLGLAAYNEQFF. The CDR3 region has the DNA TGTGCCAGCAGCCTAGGACTAGCGGCCTACAATGAGCAGTTCTTC.

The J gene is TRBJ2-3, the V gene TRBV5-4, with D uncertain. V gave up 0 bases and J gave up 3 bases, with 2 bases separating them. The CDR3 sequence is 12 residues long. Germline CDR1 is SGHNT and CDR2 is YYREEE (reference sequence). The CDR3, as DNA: TGTGCCAGCAGCTTGGAGACAGATACGCAGTATTTT. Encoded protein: CASSLETDTQYF.

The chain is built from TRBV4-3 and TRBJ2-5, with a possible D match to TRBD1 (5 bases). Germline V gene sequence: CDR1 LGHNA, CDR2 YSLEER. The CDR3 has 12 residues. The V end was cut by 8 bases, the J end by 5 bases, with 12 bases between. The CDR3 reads CASCRVRETQYF. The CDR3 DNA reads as TGCGCCAGCTGCAGGGTCCGGGAGACCCAGTACTTC.

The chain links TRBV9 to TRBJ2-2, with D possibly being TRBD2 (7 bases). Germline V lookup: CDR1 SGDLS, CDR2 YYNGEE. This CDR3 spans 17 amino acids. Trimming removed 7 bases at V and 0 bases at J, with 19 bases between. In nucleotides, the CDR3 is TGTGCCAGCGGGAGGGGGGAAGGCAGACCGAACACCGGGGAGCTGTTTTTT. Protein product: CASGRGEGRPNTGELFF. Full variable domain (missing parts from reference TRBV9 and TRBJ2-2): DSGVTQTPKHLITATGQRVTLRCSPRSGDLSVYWYQQSLDQGLQFLIQYYNGEERAKGNILERFSAQQFPDLHSELNLSSLELGDSALYFCASGRGEGRPNTGELFFGEGSRLTVL.

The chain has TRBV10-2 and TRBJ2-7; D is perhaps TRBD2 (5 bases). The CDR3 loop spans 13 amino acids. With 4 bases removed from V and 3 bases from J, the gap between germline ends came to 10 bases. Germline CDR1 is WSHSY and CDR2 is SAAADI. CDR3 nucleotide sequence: TGCGCCAGCAGTGGAGGGATGGGCTACGAGCAGTACTTC. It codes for CASSGGMGYEQYF.

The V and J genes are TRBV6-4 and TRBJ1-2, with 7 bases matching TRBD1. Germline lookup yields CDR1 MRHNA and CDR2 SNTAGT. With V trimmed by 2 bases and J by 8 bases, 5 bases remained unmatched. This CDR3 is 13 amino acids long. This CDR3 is CASSDDRVGGYTF. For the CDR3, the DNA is TGTGCCAGCAGTGACGACAGGGTAGGAGGCTACACCTTC.

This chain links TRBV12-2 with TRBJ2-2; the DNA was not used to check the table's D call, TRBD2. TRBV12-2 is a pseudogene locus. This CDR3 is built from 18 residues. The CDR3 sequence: CASRLCLGLAGEGGELFF. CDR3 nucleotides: TGTGCAAGTCGCCTTTGCCTAGGACTAGCGGGAGAAGGCGGGGAGCTGTTTTTT.

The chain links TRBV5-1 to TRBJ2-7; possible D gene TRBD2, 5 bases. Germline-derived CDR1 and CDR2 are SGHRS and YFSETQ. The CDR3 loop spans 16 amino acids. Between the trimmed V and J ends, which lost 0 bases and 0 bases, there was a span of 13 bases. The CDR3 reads CASSLVAGGLSYEQYF. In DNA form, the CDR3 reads TGCGCCAGCAGCTTGGTTGCTGGCGGACTCTCCTACGAGCAGTACTTC.

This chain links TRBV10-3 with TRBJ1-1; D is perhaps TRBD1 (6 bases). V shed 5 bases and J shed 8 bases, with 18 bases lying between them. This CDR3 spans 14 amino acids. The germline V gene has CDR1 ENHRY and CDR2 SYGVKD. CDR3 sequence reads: CAISLQGINTEAFF. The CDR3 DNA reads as TGTGCCATCAGTCTACAGGGAATCAATACCGAAGCTTTCTTT.

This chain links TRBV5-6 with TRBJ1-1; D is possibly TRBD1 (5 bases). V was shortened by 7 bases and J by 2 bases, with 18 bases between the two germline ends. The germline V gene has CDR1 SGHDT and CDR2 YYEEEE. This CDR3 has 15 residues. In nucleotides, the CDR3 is TGTGCCAGCCATGGGCGGGGCTCGGCAAACACTGAAGCTTTCTTT. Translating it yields CASHGRGSANTEAFF. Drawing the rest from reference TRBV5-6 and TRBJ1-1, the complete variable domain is DAGVTQSPTHLIKTRGQQVTLRCSPKSGHDTVSWYQQALGQGPQFIFQYYEEEERQRGNFPDRFSGHQFPNYSSELNVNALLLGDSALYLCASHGRGSANTEAFFGQGTRLTVV.

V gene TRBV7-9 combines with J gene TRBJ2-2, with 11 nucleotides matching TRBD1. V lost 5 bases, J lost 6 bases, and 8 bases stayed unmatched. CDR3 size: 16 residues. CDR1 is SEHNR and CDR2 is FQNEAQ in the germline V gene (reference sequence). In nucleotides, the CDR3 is TGTGCCAGCAGCAGGACAGGGGGCGTCTACTCCGGGGAGCTGTTTTTT. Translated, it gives CASSRTGGVYSGELFF.

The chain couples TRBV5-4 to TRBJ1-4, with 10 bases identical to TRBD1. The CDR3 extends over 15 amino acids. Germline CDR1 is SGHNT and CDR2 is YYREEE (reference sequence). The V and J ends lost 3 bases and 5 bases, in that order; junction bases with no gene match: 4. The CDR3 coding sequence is TGTGCCAGCAGCTCCATGGGACAGGGGAATGAAAAACTGTTTTTT. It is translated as CASSSMGQGNEKLFF.

The CDR3 reads CASSLRQGRVAGELFF. The CDR3 DNA is TGTGCCAGCAGCTTAAGACAGGGGCGGGTCGCCGGGGAGCTGTTTTTT. The chain employs TRBV9 and TRBJ2-2; 8 bases fit TRBD1. J was trimmed by 6 bases and V by 4 bases; bases with no gene match: 11. Germline lookup yields CDR1 SGDLS and CDR2 YYNGEE. The CDR3 is made up of 16 amino acids.

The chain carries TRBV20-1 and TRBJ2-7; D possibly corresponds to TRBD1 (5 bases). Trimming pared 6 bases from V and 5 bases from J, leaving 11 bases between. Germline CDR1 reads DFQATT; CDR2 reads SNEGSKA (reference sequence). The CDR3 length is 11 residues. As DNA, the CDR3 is TGCAGTGCACGACAGACGGACGAGCAGTACTTC. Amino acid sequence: CSARQTDEQYF.

The CDR3 DNA sequence: TGTGCCAGCACTCAGGGACAGAACACTGAAGCTTTCTTT. This encodes CASTQGQNTEAFF. The rearrangement uses TRBV7-6 and TRBJ1-1, with a weak D call TRBD1 (6 bases). V lost 7 bases and J 1 base, leaving 10 bases between the germline ends. CDR3 length: 13 residues. Germline values: CDR1 SGHVS, CDR2 FNYEAQ.

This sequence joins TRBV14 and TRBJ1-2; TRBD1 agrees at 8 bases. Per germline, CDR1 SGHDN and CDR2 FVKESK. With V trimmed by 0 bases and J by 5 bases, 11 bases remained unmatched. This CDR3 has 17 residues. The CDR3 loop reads CASSQDTLRQGPYGYTF. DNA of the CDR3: TGTGCCAGCAGCCAAGATACCCTCCGACAGGGGCCTTATGGCTACACCTTC. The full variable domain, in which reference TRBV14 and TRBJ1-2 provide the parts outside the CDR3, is EAGVTQFPSHSVIEKGQTVTLRCDPISGHDNLYWYRRVMGKEIKFLLHFVKESKQDESGMPNNRFLAERTGGTYSTLKVQPAELEDSGVYFCASSQDTLRQGPYGYTFGSGTRLTVV.

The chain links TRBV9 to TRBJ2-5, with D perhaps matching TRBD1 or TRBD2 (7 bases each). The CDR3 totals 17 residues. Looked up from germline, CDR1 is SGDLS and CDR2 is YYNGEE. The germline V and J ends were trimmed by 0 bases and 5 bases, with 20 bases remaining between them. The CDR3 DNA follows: TGTGCCAGCAGCGTAGCGGGGGGAAACAGGGGCCGGGAGACCCAGTACTTC. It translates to CASSVAGGNRGRETQYF. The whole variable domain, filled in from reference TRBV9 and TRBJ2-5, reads DSGVTQTPKHLITATGQRVTLRCSPRSGDLSVYWYQQSLDQGLQFLIQYYNGEERAKGNILERFSAQQFPDLHSELNLSSLELGDSALYFCASSVAGGNRGRETQYFGPGTRLLVL.

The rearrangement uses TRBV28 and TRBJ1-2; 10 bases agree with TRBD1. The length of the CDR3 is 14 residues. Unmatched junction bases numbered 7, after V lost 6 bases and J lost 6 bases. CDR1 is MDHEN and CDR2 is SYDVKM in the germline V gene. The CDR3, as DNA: TGTGCCAGCAGACTTCCGGGACAGGGGAATGGCTACACCTTC. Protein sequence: CASRLPGQGNGYTF.

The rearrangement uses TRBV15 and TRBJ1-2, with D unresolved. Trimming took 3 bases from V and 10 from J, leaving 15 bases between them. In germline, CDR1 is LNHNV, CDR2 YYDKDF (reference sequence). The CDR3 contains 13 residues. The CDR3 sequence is CATSRRDQENYTF. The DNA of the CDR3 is TGTGCCACCAGCAGGAGAGACCAGGAAAACTACACCTTC.

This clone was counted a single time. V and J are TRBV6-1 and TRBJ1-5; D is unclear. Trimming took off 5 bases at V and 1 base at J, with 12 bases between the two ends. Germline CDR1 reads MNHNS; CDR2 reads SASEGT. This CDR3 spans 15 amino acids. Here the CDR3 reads CASSPDNLSNQPQHF. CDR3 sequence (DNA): TGTGCCAGCAGTCCAGACAACCTAAGCAATCAGCCCCAGCATTTT.

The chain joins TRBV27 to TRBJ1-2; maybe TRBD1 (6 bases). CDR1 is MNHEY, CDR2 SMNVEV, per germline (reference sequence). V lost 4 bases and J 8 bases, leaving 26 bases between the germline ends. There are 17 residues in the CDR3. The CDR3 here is CASSSIPVLQGHRGYTF. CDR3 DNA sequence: TGTGCCAGCAGTTCCATACCCGTCCTACAGGGTCATCGAGGCTACACCTTC.

The chain's CDR3 is CASIGGEGYGYTF. The CDR3 DNA reads as TGTGCCAGCATCGGAGGGGAGGGCTATGGCTACACCTTC. The chain joins TRBV28 to TRBJ1-2; D is possibly TRBD1 (5 bases). CDR1 and CDR2 from the germline V gene are MDHEN and SYDVKM. V was shortened by 7 bases and J by 4 bases, with 13 bases between the two germline ends. The CDR3 consists of 13 residues.

CDR3 sequence: CAISTIPRRLAGPNTGELFF. The CDR3 DNA sequence: TGTGCCATCAGCACCATCCCCCGTCGGCTAGCGGGACCGAACACCGGGGAGCTGTTTTTT. The chain uses TRBV10-3 and TRBJ2-2, with TRBD2 matching 9 bases. Germline CDR1 reads ENHRY; CDR2 reads SYGVKD. The CDR3 is 20 amino acids. V shed 6 bases and J 0 bases; nucleotides not matched to a gene: 17.

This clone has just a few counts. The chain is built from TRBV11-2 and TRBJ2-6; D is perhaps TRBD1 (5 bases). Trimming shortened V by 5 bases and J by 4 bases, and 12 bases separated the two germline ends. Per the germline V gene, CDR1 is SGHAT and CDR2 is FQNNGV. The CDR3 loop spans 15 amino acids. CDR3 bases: TGTGCCAGCAGCCCAGGGTTGACGGGGGCCAACGTCCTGACTTTC. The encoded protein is CASSPGLTGANVLTF.

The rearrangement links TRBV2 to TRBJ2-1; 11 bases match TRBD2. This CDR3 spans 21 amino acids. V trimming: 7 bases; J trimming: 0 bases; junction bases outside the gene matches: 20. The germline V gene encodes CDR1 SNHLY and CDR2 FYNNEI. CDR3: CASMKLAGVGPVASSYNEQFF. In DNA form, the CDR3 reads TGTGCCAGCATGAAACTAGCGGGAGTTGGTCCAGTCGCAAGCTCCTACAATGAGCAGTTCTTC.